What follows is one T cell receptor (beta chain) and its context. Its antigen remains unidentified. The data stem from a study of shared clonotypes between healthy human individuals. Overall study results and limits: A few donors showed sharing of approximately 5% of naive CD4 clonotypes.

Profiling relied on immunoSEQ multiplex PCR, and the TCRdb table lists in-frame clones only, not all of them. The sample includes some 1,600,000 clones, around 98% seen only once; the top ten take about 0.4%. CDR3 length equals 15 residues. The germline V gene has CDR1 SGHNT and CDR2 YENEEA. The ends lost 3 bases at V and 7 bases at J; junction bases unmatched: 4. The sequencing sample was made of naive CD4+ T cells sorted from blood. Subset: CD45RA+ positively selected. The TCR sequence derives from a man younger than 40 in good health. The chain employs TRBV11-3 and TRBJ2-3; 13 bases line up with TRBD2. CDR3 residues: CASSFGLAGVNTQYF. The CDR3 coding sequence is TGTGCCAGCAGCTTTGGACTAGCGGGAGTGAATACGCAGTATTTT.